This T cell receptor beta chain was retrieved from a study of CD8+CD57+ T cells in acquired aplastic anemia. Whole-study context: DNA per sorted CD4+ or CD8+ sample ranged roughly 0.17 to 27.4 ug, averaging around 3.1 ug. Regarding the study as a whole: Patients and controls had in common 25 to 30 CD8+ CDR3 sequences.

The length of the CDR3 is 16 residues. Germline V gene lookup returns CDR1 LGHNA and CDR2 YNFKEQ. V was clipped by 4 bases and J by 1 base, with 15 bases between them. Individuals selected for sequencing had exhibited CD8+CD57+ cell expansion on flow cytometry. The study profiled TCR beta VDJ and CDR3 using genomic DNA as template. TCRdb re-called the reads through MiXCR, storing one row per CDR3 protein. This table has around 430,000 distinct CDR3 sequences, roughly a third appearing once. Of note for this clonotype: As yet, its antigen is unknown.

The chain recombines TRBV4-2 with TRBJ2-3, with D tentatively TRBD1 (6 bases). The source material was sorted CD4+, CD8+, or CD8+CD57+ T cells (not recorded which) from PBMCs. This receptor was identified in a human donor with aplastic anemia. CDR3 coding DNA: TGTGCCAGCAGCCGAACGGACAGAGGAGGCACAGATACGCAGTATTTT. Amino acids: CASSRTDRGGTDTQYF.